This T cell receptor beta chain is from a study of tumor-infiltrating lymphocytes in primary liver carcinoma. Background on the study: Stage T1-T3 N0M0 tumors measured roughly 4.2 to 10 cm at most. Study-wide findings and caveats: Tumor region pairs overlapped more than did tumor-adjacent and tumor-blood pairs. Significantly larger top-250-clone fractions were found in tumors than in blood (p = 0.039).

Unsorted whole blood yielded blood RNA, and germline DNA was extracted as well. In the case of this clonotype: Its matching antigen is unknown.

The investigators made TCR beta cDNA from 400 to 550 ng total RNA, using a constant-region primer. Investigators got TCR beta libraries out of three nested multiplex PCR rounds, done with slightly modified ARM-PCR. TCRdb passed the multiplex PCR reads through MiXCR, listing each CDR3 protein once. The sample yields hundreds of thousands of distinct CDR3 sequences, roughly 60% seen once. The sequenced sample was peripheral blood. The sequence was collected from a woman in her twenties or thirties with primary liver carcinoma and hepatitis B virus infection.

CDR3 sequence: CAIGLAGRTEAFF. The CDR3 nucleotides read TGTGCCATCGGCTTAGCAGGGCGAACTGAAGCTTTCTTT. The chain combines TRBV11-1 with TRBJ1-1, with D perhaps matching TRBD1 (5 bases). The CDR3 consists of 13 residues. The germline CDR1 and CDR2 sequences are SGHAT and FQDESV (reference sequence). The ends were cut back, 10 bases at V and 5 bases at J, with 17 bases in the middle.